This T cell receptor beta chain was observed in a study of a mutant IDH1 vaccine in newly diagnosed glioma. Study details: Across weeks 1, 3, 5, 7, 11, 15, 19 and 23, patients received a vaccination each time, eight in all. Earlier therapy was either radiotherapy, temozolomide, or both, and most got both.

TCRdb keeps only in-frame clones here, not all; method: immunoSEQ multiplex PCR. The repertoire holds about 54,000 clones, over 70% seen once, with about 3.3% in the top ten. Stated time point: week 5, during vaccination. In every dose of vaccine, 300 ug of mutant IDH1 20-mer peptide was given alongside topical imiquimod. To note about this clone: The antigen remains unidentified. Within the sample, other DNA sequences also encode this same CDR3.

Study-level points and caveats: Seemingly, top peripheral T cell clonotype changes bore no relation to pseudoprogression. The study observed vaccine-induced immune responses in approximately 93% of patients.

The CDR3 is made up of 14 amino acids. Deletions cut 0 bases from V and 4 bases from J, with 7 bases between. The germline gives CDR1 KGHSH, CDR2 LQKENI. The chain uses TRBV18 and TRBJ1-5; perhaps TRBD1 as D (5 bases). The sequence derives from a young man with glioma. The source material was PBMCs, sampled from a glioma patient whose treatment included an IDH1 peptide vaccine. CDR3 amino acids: CASSPPAGNQPQHF. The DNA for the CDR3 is TGTGCCAGCTCACCACCGGCAGGGAATCAGCCCCAGCATTTT. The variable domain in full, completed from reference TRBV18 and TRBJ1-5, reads NAGVMQNPRHLVRRRGQEARLRCSPMKGHSHVYWYRQLPEEGLKFMVYLQKENIIDESGMPKERFSAEFPKEGPSILRIQQVVRGDSAAYFCASSPPAGNQPQHFGDGTRLSIL.